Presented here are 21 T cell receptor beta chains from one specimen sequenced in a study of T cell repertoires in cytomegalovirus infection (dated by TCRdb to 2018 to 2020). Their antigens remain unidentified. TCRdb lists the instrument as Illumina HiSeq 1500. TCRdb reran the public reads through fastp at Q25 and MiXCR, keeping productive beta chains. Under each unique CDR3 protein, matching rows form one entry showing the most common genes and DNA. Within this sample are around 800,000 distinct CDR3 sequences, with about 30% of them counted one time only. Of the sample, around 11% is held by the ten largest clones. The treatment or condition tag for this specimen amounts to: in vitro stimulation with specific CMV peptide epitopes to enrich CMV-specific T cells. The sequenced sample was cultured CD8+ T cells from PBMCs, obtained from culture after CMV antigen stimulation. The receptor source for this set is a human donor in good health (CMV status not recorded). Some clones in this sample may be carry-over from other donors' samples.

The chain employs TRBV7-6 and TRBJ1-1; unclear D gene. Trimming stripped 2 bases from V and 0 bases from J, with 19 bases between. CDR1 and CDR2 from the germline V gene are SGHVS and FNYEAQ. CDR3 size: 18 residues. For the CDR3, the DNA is TGTGCCAGCAGCTTAAGGAAGGGAGTGGGAGGCATGAACACTGAAGCTTTCTTT. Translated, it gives CASSLRKGVGGMNTEAFF.

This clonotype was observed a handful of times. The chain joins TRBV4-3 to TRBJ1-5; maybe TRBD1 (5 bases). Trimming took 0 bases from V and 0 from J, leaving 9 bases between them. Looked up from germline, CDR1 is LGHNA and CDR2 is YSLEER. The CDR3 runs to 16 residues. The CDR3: CASSQDWGFSNQPQHF. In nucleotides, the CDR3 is TGCGCCAGCAGCCAAGATTGGGGGTTTAGCAATCAGCCCCAGCATTTT.

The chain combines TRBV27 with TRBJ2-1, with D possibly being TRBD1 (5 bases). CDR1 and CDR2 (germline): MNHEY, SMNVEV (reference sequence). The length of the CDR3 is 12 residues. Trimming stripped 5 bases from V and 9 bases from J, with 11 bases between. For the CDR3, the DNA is TGTGCCAGCAGTACCCAGGGTGGTGAGCAGTTCTTC. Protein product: CASSTQGGEQFF.

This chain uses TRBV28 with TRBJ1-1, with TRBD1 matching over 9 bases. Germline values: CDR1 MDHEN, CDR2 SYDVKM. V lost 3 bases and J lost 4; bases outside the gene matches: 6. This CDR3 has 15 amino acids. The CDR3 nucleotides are TGTGCCAGCAGTTTGACGGGGACAGGGTCCACTGAAGCTTTCTTT. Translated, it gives CASSLTGTGSTEAFF.

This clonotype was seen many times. The CDR3 DNA follows: TGCGCCAGCAGCCAAGCACCCATTTTTTTGGACAGGGGAAACAATGAGCAGTTCTTC. It codes for CASSQAPIFLDRGNNEQFF. The chain is built from TRBV4-1 and TRBJ2-1, with 9 bases identical to TRBD1. There are 19 residues in the CDR3. CDR1 is MGHRA and CDR2 is YSYEKL in the germline V gene. Germline trimming cut 1 base from V and 5 bases from J; bases unmatched to any gene: 15.

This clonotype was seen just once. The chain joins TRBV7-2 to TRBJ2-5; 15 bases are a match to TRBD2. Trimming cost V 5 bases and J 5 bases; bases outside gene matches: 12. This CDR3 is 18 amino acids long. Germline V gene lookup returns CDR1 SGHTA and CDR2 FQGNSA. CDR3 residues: CASSASGLAGGPWETQYF. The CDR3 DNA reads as TGTGCCAGCAGCGCCAGTGGACTAGCGGGGGGGCCATGGGAGACCCAGTACTTC.

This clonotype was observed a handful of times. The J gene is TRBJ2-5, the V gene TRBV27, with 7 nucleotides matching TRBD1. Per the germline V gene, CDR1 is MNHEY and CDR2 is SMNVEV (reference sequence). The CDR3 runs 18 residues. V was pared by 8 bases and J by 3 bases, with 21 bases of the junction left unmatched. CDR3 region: CASQPSTTGLKLEETQYF. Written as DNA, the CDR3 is TGTGCCAGCCAACCGTCGACGACAGGGTTGAAGCTTGAAGAGACCCAGTACTTC.

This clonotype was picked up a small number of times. In nucleotides, the CDR3 is TGTGCCAGCAGTTTTCAACCAGCGGGGGCCCCCCTAGATACGCAGTATTTT. The encoded protein is CASSFQPAGAPLDTQYF. The chain recombines TRBV27 with TRBJ2-3; 8 bases are shared with TRBD2. V shed 3 bases and J 5 bases; nucleotides not matched to a gene: 13. CDR3 length: 17 residues. The germline CDR1 and CDR2 sequences are MNHEY and SMNVEV (reference sequence).

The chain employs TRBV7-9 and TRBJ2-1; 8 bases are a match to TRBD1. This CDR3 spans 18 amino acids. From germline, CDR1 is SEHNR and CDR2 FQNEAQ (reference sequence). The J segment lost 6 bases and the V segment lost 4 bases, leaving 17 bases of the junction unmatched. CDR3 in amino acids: CASSWDRLGGVQGNEQFF. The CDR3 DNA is TGTGCCAGCAGCTGGGACAGGTTGGGGGGAGTTCAAGGCAATGAGCAGTTCTTC.

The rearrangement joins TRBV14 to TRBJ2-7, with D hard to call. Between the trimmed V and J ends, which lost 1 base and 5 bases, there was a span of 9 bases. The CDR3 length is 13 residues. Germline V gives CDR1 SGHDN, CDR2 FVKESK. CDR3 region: CASSQGYSHEQYF. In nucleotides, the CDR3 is TGTGCCAGCAGCCAAGGCTACAGCCACGAGCAGTACTTC.

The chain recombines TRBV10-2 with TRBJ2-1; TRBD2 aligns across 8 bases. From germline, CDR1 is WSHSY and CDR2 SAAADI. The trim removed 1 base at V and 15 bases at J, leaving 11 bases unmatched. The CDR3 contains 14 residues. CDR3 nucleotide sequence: TGCGCCAGCAGTGAGTACTTAATTAGCGGGGACCCGTTCTTC. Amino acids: CASSEYLISGDPFF.

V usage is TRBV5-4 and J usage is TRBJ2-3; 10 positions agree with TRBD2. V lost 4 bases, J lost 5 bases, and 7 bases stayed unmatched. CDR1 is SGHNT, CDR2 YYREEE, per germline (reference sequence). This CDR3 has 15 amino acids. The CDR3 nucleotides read TGTGCCAGCAGCCGCGGGCTAGCGGGGGTAGATACGCAGTATTTT. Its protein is CASSRGLAGVDTQYF. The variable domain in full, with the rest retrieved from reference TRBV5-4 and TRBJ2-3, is ETGVTQSPTHLIKTRGQQVTLRCSSQSGHNTVSWYQQALGQGPQFIFQYYREEENGRGNFPPRFSGLQFPNYSSELNVNALELDDSALYLCASSRGLAGVDTQYFGPGTRLTVL.

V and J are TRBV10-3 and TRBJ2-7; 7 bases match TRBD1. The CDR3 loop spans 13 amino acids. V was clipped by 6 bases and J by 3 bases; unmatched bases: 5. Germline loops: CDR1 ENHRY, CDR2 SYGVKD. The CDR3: CAIRTGQDYEQYF. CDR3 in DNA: TGTGCCATCAGGACAGGACAGGACTACGAGCAGTACTTC.

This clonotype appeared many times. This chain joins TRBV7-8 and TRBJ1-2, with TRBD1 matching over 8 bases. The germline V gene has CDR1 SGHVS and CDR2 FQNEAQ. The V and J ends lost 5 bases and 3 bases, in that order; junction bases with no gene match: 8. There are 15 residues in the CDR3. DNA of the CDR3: TGTGCCAGCAGCCCCGTGGCAGGGGGCTACTATGGCTACACCTTC. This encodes CASSPVAGGYYGYTF.

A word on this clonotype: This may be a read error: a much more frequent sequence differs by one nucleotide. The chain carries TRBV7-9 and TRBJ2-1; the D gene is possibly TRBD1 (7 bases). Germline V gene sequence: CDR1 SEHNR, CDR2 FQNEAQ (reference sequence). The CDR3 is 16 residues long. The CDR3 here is CVSSSRRDRSYNEQFF. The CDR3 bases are TGTGTCAGCAGCTCAAGGAGGGACAGATCCTACAATGAGCAGTTCTTC.

The CDR3 loop is CASSAPRGASTDTQYF. The CDR3 DNA reads TGTGCCAGCAGCGCACCGCGGGGGGCTAGCACAGATACGCAGTATTTT. J is TRBJ2-3 and V is TRBV7-9, with 8 bases lining up with TRBD2. CDR1 is SEHNR, CDR2 FQNEAQ, per germline (reference sequence). Unmatched junction bases numbered 7, after V lost 5 bases and J lost 0 bases. The CDR3 sequence is 16 residues long.

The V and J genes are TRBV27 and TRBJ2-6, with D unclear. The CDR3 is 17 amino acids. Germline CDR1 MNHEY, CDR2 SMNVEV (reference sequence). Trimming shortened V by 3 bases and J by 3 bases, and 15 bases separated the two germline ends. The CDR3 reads CASSFTAALFGANVLTF. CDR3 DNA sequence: TGTGCCAGCAGTTTTACTGCGGCCCTCTTTGGGGCCAACGTCCTGACTTTC.

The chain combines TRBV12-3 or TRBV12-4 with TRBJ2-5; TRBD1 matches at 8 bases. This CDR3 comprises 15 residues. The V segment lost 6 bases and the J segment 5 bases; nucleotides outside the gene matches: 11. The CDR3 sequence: CASRARQGNWETQYF. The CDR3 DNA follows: TGTGCCAGCAGGGCTAGACAGGGGAATTGGGAGACCCAGTACTTC.

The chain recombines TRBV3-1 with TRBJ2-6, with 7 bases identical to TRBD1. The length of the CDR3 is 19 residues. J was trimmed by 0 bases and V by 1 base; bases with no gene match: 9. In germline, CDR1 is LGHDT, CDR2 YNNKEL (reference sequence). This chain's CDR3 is CASSQAGGQYDSGANVLTF. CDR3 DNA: TGTGCCAGCAGCCAAGCAGGGGGACAGTACGACTCTGGGGCCAACGTCCTGACTTTC. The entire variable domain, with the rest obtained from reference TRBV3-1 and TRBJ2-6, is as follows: DTAVSQTPKYLVTQMGNDKSIKCEQNLGHDTMYWYKQDSKKFLKIMFSYNNKELIINETVPNRFSPKSPDKAHLNLHINSLELGDSAVYFCASSQAGGQYDSGANVLTFGAGSRLTVL.

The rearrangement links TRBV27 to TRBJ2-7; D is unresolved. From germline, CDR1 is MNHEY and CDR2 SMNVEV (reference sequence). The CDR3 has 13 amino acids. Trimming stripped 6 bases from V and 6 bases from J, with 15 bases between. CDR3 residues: CASSPDPPAEQYV. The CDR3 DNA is TGTGCCAGCAGCCCGGACCCGCCGGCCGAGCAGTACGTC.

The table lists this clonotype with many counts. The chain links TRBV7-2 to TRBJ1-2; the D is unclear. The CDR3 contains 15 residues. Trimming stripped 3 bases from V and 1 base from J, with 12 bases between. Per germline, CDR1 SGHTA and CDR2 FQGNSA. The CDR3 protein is CASSFKGLSNYGYTF. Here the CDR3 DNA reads TGTGCCAGCAGCTTCAAAGGGCTCAGTAACTATGGCTACACCTTC.